This T cell receptor (beta chain) is from a study of blood T cell repertoires in COVID-19. The CDR3 spans 15 residues. The germline gives CDR1 MNHNS, CDR2 SASEGT. V lost 1 base to trimming and J lost 0 bases, with 7 bases between them. Under the authors' procedure: Estimation of nucleated cell counts relied on the amplification of reference gene primers. The data were produced by immunoSEQ multiplex PCR, yet TCRdb's version contains in-frame clones alone and is incomplete. V and J calls plus clone size are reproduced from that table; the DNA served to infer D and trimming. The sample consists of fewer than 350,000 clones, roughly 86% of them appearing once.

The sequence derives from a man aged 25 to 40 with COVID-19, enrolled during active disease. The V call is TRBV6-1, the J call TRBJ1-3; no clear D gene. The sample taken for sequencing was peripheral blood. The CDR3 protein is CASSEGAFSGNTIYF. Written as DNA, the CDR3 is TGTGCCAGCAGTGAAGGGGCCTTCTCTGGAAACACCATATATTTT.